This TCR beta chain was recorded in a study of T cell responses to AZD1222 COVID-19 vaccine. On this clone: Its specificity is not known.

V was pared by 5 bases and J by 3 bases, with 8 bases between. CDR1 is SGHVS and CDR2 is FQNEAQ in the germline V gene. The CDR3 has 12 amino acids. Regarding the study as a whole: Females outnumbered males among donors, who were mostly white British; clonal diversity was possibly underestimated.

Assay used: immunoSEQ multiplex PCR; TCRdb lists only in-frame clones, some missing. The table has about 22,000 clones, 82% seen once. This receptor was identified in an adult in good health. The sequences come from peripheral blood, collected on day 0 of AZD1222 vaccination. V and J are TRBV7-8 and TRBJ2-7; D is unresolved. For the CDR3, the DNA is TGTGCCAGCAGCGACAACAACTACGAGCAGTACTTC. It encodes CASSDNNYEQYF.